What follows describes a single T cell receptor (beta chain). The data originate from a study of T cell responses to AZD1222 COVID-19 vaccine. Generated by immunoSEQ multiplex PCR, the TCRdb table keeps only in-frame clones and is missing some. The table shows 50,000 to 85,000 clones, with about four fifths occurring only once. This CDR3 is built from 15 residues. Germline-derived CDR1 and CDR2 are SGDLS and YYNGEE. V lost 0 bases, J lost 0 bases, and 0 bases stayed unmatched. The V gene is TRBV9, the J gene TRBJ2-7, with 10 bases lining up with TRBD1. Sequenced material: peripheral blood, taken on day 0 of MenACWY control vaccination. The TCR originated in an adult in good health. The CDR3 DNA sequence: TGTGCCAGCAGCGTAGGGACAGGGGGCTCCTACGAGCAGTACTTC. Encoded protein: CASSVGTGGSYEQYF.